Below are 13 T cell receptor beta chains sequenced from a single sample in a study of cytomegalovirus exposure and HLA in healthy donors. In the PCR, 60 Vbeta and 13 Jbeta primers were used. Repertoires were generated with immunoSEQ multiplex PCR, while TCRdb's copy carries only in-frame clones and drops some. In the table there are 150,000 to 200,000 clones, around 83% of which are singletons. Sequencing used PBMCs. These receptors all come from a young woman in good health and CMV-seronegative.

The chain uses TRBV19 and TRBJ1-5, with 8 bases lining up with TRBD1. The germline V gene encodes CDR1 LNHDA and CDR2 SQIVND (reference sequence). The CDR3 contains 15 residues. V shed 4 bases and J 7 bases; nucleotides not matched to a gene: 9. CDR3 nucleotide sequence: TGTGCCAGTAGTAGACTTTCAGGGGGCAGCCAGCCCCAGCATTTT. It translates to CASSRLSGGSQPQHF.

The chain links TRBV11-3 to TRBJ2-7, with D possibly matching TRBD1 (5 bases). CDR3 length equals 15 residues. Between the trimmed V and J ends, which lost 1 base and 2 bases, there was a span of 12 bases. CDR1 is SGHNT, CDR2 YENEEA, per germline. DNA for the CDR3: TGTGCCAGCAGCTTAGCAGCAGGGCCCGCCTACGAGCAGTACTTC. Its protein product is CASSLAAGPAYEQYF.

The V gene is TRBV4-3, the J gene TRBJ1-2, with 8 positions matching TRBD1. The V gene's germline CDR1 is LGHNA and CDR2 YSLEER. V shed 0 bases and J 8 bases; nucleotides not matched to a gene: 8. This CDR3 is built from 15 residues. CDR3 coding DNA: TGCGCCAGCAGCCAAGATTCAGGGGGCACCCTCGGCTACACCTTC. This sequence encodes CASSQDSGGTLGYTF.

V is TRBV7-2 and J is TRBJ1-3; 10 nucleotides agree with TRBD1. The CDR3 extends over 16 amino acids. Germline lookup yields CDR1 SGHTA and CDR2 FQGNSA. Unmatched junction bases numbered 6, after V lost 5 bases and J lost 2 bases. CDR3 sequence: CASSHRQGAAGNTIYF. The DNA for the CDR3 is TGTGCCAGCAGCCATCGACAGGGGGCGGCTGGAAACACCATATATTTT.

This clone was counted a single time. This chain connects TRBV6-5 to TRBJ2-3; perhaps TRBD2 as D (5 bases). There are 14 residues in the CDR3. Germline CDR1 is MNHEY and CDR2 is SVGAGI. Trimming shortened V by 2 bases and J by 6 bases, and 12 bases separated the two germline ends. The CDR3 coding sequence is TGTGCCAGCAGTTACCGGGGTGGGGATGATACGCAGTATTTT. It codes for CASSYRGGDDTQYF.

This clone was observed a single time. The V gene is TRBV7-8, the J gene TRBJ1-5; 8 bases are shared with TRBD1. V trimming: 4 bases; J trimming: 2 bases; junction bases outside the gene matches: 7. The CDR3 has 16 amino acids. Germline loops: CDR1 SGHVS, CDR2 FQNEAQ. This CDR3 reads CASSSFPTGGNQPQHF. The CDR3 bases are TGTGCCAGCAGCTCATTTCCGACAGGGGGCAATCAGCCCCAGCATTTT.

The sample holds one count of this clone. The CDR3 protein is CASSPGIRRNYGYTF. CDR3 coding DNA: TGTGCCAGCAGCCCCGGAATACGGCGGAACTATGGCTACACCTTC. The J gene is TRBJ1-2, the V gene TRBV7-8; D is uncertain. Germline values: CDR1 SGHVS, CDR2 FQNEAQ. The CDR3 has 15 amino acids. The germline V and J ends were trimmed by 5 bases and 2 bases, with 15 bases remaining between them. The complete variable domain, with remaining parts taken from reference TRBV7-8 and TRBJ1-2, reads GAGVSQSPRYKVAKRGQDVALRCDPISGHVSLFWYQQALGQGPEFLTYFQNEAQLDKSGLPSDRFFAERPEGSVSTLKIQRTQQEDSAVYLCASSPGIRRNYGYTFGSGTRLTVV.

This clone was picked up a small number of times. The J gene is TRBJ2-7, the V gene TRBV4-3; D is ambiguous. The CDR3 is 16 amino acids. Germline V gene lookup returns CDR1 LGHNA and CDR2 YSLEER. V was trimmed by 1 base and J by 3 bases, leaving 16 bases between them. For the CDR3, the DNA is TGCGCCAGCAGCCAAGCCACGGCGGATTCAAACTACGAGCAGTACTTC. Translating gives CASSQATADSNYEQYF.

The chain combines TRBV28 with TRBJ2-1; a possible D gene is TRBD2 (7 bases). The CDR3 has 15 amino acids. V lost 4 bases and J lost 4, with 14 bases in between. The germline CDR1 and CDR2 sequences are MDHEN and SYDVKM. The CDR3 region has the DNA TGTGCCAGCAGTTCCTCGGGGGGCGTGTACAATGAGCAGTTCTTC. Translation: CASSSSGGVYNEQFF.

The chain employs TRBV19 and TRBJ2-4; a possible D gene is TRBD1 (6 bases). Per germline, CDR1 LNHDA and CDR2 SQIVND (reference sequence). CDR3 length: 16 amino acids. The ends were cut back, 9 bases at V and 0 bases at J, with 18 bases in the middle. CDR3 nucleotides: TGTGCCAGCCAGTCCTCACAGGGACGAGCCAAAAACATTCAGTACTTC. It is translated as CASQSSQGRAKNIQYF.

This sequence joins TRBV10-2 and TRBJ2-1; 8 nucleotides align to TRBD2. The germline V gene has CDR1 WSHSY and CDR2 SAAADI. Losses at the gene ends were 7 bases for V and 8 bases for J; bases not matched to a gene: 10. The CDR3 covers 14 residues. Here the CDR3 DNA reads TGCGCCAGCACCTTGACTAGCGCTCGCGATGAGCAGTTCTTC. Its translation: CASTLTSARDEQFF.

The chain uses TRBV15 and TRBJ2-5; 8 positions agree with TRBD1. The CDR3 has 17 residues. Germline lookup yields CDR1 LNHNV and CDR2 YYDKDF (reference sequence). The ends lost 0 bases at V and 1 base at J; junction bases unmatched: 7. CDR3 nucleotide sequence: TGTGCCACCAGCAGAGATCTGGACAGGGCCATCCAAGAGACCCAGTACTTC. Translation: CATSRDLDRAIQETQYF.

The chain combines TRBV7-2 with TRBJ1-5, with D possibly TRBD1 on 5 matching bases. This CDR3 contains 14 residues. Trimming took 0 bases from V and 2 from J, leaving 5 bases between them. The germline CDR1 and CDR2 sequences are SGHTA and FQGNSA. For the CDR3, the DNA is TGTGCCAGCAGCTTAGCAGGGGGCAATCAGCCCCAGCATTTT. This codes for CASSLAGGNQPQHF.